This passage covers 8 T cell receptor beta chains from one sample sequenced in a study of CD8+ T cells in alopecia areata (dated by TCRdb to between 2017 and 2018). The library relied on the immunoSEQ multiplex PCR assay. RNA was extracted from all samples and reverse transcribed into cDNA as template for TCR sequencing. The immuneACCESS repertoire file appears here via TCRdb, limited to in-frame rearrangements. These files lack a portion of the clones; in checked studies, under half of the deficit traces to unresolved V genes, and the cause of the others is not known. A total of roughly 180,000 clones appear in this sample, 50% to 60% of them only once. The top ten clones comprise approximately 3.5% of the sample. The time point tag for this specimen amounts to: about four weeks on oral tofacitinib. The treatment or condition label on this specimen signifies: oral pan-JAK inhibitor, 5-10 mg twice daily.

The sample here was CD4+ T cells sorted from blood, taken at week 4, from a patient treated with tofacitinib. The receptors originated from a human donor with alopecia areata.

This clone showed up just a few times. The gene calls are TRBV19 and TRBJ2-2, with D unclear. The germline V and J ends were trimmed by 5 bases and 6 bases, with 19 bases remaining between them. This CDR3 comprises 16 residues. Germline V lookup: CDR1 LNHDA, CDR2 SQIVND (reference sequence). The CDR3 DNA is TGTGCCAGTAGTCTTCTGTTTTCATCACTGGCCGGGGAGCTGTTTTTT. Translation gives CASSLLFSSLAGELFF.

The chain has TRBV4-1 and TRBJ1-2; D uncertain. CDR3 length: 14 residues. Trimming stripped 1 base from V and 3 bases from J, with 9 bases between. Germline V lookup: CDR1 MGHRA, CDR2 YSYEKL. The CDR3 coding sequence is TGCGCCAGCAGCCAAGGTAACAGCGACTATGGCTACACCTTC. This encodes CASSQGNSDYGYTF.

The rearrangement joins TRBV29-1 to TRBJ2-3, with 8 nucleotides matching TRBD2. CDR3 length equals 14 residues. Trimming took 4 bases from V and 7 from J; bases not matched to a gene: 10. CDR1 SQVTM and CDR2 ANQGSEA come from the germline V gene. The DNA for the CDR3 is TGCAGCGTTGCCGCGGGGGGCACAACACATACGCAGTATTTT. It specifies CSVAAGGTTHTQYF.

V and J are TRBV30 and TRBJ2-3; 8 bases fit TRBD2. There are 16 residues in the CDR3. The germline V gene has CDR1 GTSNPN and CDR2 SVGIG (reference sequence). Trimming took 3 bases from V and 2 from J; bases not matched to a gene: 10. The CDR3 is CAWSIGRRGATDTQYF. The CDR3 DNA reads as TGTGCCTGGAGCATAGGTAGGCGGGGGGCCACAGATACGCAGTATTTT.

The V call is TRBV29-1, the J call TRBJ1-4; D ambiguous. Deletions cut 4 bases from V and 8 bases from J, with 14 bases between. CDR1 SQVTM and CDR2 ANQGSEA come from the germline V gene. The CDR3 is 13 amino acids. CDR3 DNA: TGCAGCGTTGGTTTACTGGCCGGGGAAAAACTGTTTTTT. Residues: CSVGLLAGEKLFF.

The rearrangement uses TRBV27 and TRBJ2-3; perhaps D is TRBD1 or TRBD2 (6 bases each). V gave up 2 bases and J gave up 5 bases, with 14 bases separating them. CDR3 size: 15 residues. CDR1 is MNHEY, CDR2 SMNVEV, per germline (reference sequence). This CDR3 is CASSLRGASGDTQYF. As DNA, the CDR3 is TGTGCCAGCAGTTTAAGGGGGGCCAGTGGAGATACGCAGTATTTT.

This chain connects TRBV30 to TRBJ2-4; 9 bases align to TRBD1. V lost 2 bases and J lost 6; bases outside the gene matches: 2. The CDR3 is made up of 13 amino acids. Germline-derived CDR1 and CDR2 are GTSNPN and SVGIG (reference sequence). Here the CDR3 reads CAWSRDRVNIQYF. The CDR3 DNA reads as TGTGCCTGGAGTAGGGACAGGGTAAACATTCAGTACTTC. The full variable domain, rest sourced from reference TRBV30 and TRBJ2-4, is SQTIHQWPATLVQPVGSPLSLECTVEGTSNPNLYWYRQAAGRGLQLLFYSVGIGQISSEVPQNLSASRPQDRQFILSSKKLLLSDSGFYLCAWSRDRVNIQYFGAGTRLSVL.

Comment on this clone: Other DNA sequences in this sample translate to the same CDR3. The chain links TRBV27 to TRBJ2-3; D call uncertain. The V end was cut by 11 bases, the J end by 6 bases, with 6 bases between. This CDR3 is built from 9 residues. Germline values: CDR1 MNHEY, CDR2 SMNVEV (reference sequence). The CDR3 nucleotides are TGTGCCGCCGGGGATACGCAGTATTTT. Its protein is CAAGDTQYF.